The source of this T cell receptor beta chain is a study of blood T cell repertoires in COVID-19 (dated by TCRdb to 2018 to 2020). A note on the overall study: Samples covering the acute and convalescent phases of COVID-19 were provided by collaborators in the United States, Italy and Spain. HLA class I and class II types, where available, came from metadata supplied by the sample provider rather than from assay-based typing. A freely available public database, intended as a resource for researchers studying the immune response to SARS-CoV-2, is where the repertoires were released. Samples were obtained from the ongoing ImmuneRACE study (first 160 participants) and from some 1,300 subjects provided by 6 global collaborators. The dataset comprised deeply sampled blood TCRbeta repertoires from subjects exposed to, actively infected with, or recovered from COVID-19. Sample metadata almost always included a de-identified subject ID, COVID-19 status, age in years and sex. The material from the prospective study consisted of cDNA or gDNA derived from T cells, B-cell-depleted T cells, or PBMCs. Study-wide conclusions, independent of this receptor: How much clinical and demographic metadata was included differed by source and by participant, and the metadata was provided uncurated.

Trimming takes 3 bases from V and 2 bases from J, and the germline ends sit 11 bases apart. Looking up the germline V gene (reference sequence) yields CDR1 MNHEY and CDR2 SMNVEV. The CDR3 runs 14 amino acids, cysteine and phenylalanine included. This entry keeps only the CDR3 DNA: 42 bases, framed from base 1. TCRbeta CDR3 regions were amplified from genomic DNA by means of the immunoSEQ Assay, a bias-controlled multiplex PCR. For the original study's pipeline: Nucleated cell counts per sample were estimated from amplification of reference gene primers within the assay. To quantify the absolute abundance of each unique TCRbeta CDR3 rearrangement, sequence reads were collapsed and filtered. For each sample, productive Simpson clonality was calculated as the square root of Simpson's diversity index across productive rearrangements. Here the immuneACCESS table is served through TCRdb, limited to in-frame sequences with V and J called. Missing clones are a known gap in these copies; in checked studies unresolved V genes cover under half, and the rest lacks a known reason. Clonal size and the V and J genes are those of that table, whereas D and trimming came from the DNA. The sample profile shows 250,000 or so clones; 86% of them were found once. Together, the top ten hold less than 3% of the sample.

Enrolling through a virtual design, the prospective study's participants ranged in age from roughly 18 to 95 years and lived across 20 to 25 United States geographic areas. Cohort assignment in the prospective study relied on participant-reported clinical history from a screening survey and a study questionnaire. ImmuneRACE Cohort 3 recovered participants were defined by two consecutive negative NP/OP PCR tests, healthcare professional clearance, or symptom resolution. In the prospective study, whole blood, serum and a nasopharyngeal or oropharyngeal swab were collected from each participant by mobile phlebotomists. Prospective study participants could optionally give additional blood draws and questionnaires over an approximately 2-month period. Blood samples from the prospective study were shipped frozen or at room temperature prior to DNA extraction. This clone was detected once. The antigen it recognizes is unknown. The input lacks base qualities; no much larger clone sits a single base away.

The sequence was collected from a woman aged 18-29 years who had recovered from COVID-19. Sample: PBMCs or T cells enriched from blood (not recorded which). The V and J genes are TRBV27 and TRBJ2-7; TRBD1 is possibly the D segment (5 matching bases). The nucleotide sequence reads TGTGCCAGCAGTTTTTCAGGGCCGGCCTACGAGCAGTACTTC. The resulting protein is CASSFSGPAYEQYF.